This T cell receptor beta chain was recorded in a study of T cells after yellow fever vaccination. Study-level information: SMART-Seq v4 Ultra Low Input prepared the low-cell-number fractions.

TCRdb passed the 5' RACE reads through MiXCR, listing each CDR3 protein once. The sample lists just over 250,000 distinct CDR3 sequences, 5.2% occurring once. This clonotype occurred a few times. V was clipped by 2 bases and J by 1 base, with 7 bases between them. Germline V CDR1 and CDR2: SGHTA, FQGNSA. This CDR3 spans 14 amino acids. The chain recombines TRBV7-2 with TRBJ2-3; D perhaps matches TRBD1 (6 bases). This TCR came from a young man who received the YFV17D yellow fever vaccine. Sequenced here: CD4+ T cells sorted from PBMCs, sampled on the day of the yellow fever booster vaccination. The CDR3 protein is CASSLNRGTDTQYF. In DNA, the CDR3 is TGTGCCAGCAGCTTAAACAGGGGCACAGATACGCAGTATTTT.